The TCR beta chain described here comes from a study of blood T cells in healthy people across ages. In the study overall: Template switching caught about one barcoded beta molecule for each two T cells.

CDR3 size: 16 residues. Germline lookup yields CDR1 SGHDN and CDR2 FVKESK. With 0 bases clipped from V and 7 bases from J, the junction kept 9 bases outside the gene matches. General study points: Naive CD4+ cells and diversity were both higher in long-lived donors than in aged donors. Per million T cells, TCR beta diversity dropped about linearly as age rose. Using unsorted PBMCs precluded a conclusive naive versus antigen-experienced comparison.

Together with a sample-barcoded 5' primer, a J-beta primer mix was included in a second PCR lasting roughly 6 to 12 cycles. TCRdb used MiXCR to reprocess the 5' RACE reads, holding one entry per CDR3 protein. The sample has 1.5 million to 2 million distinct CDR3 sequences; roughly 27% are singletons. This clonotype appeared a few times. Its matching antigen is unknown. V and J are TRBV14 and TRBJ2-1, with 7 bases aligning to TRBD1. The source material was blood. The clonotype comes from a woman younger than 45 in good health. In nucleotides, the CDR3 is TGTGCCAGCAGCCAAGAACTACCCGGGACAGCAAATGAGCAGTTCTTC. The encoded protein is CASSQELPGTANEQFF.